One and the same sample provided the 4 T cell receptor beta chains below, sequenced in a study of cytomegalovirus exposure and HLA in healthy donors. 60 Vbeta and 13 Jbeta primers were used in PCR. The method was immunoSEQ multiplex PCR; TCRdb's version includes in-frame clones alone and lacks a portion of them. The sample lists 110,000 to 150,000 clones; 78% were seen once. The sequencing sample was made of PBMCs. The receptors originated from a female donor in good health and CMV-seronegative.

The rearrangement uses TRBV30 and TRBJ1-1; possible D gene TRBD1, 6 bases. V gave up 3 bases and J gave up 2 bases, with 10 bases separating them. The CDR3 is 13 residues long. The germline V gene has CDR1 GTSNPN and CDR2 SVGIG (reference sequence). The CDR3 nucleotides read TGTGCCTGGAGAGGACAGTTCAACACTGAAGCTTTCTTT. The encoded protein is CAWRGQFNTEAFF.

This chain connects TRBV25-1 to TRBJ1-1, with D unresolved. The CDR3 consists of 11 residues. In germline, CDR1 is MGHDK, CDR2 SYGVNS. V shed 10 bases and J shed 1 base, with 7 bases lying between them. CDR3 amino acids: CATSWNTEAFF. The CDR3 coding sequence is TGTGCCACCTCGTGGAACACTGAAGCTTTCTTT.

The genes are TRBV7-2 and TRBJ1-1, with D perhaps TRBD1 (6 bases). CDR1 is SGHTA, CDR2 FQGNSA, per germline. The V gene lost 0 bases and the J gene lost 7 bases, with 15 bases spanning the gap. This CDR3 contains 15 residues. The chain's CDR3 is CASSLAIRDKLEAFF. The CDR3 region has the DNA TGTGCCAGCAGCTTAGCGATCCGGGACAAGCTTGAAGCTTTCTTT.

The chain recombines TRBV2 with TRBJ1-5; D is unresolved. Trimming pared 4 bases from V and 2 bases from J, leaving 12 bases between. The CDR3 contains 15 residues. Germline lookup yields CDR1 SNHLY and CDR2 FYNNEI. DNA of the CDR3: TGTGCCAGCAGTGTTGAGGGTACCGGCAATCAGCCCCAGCATTTT. It specifies CASSVEGTGNQPQHF.